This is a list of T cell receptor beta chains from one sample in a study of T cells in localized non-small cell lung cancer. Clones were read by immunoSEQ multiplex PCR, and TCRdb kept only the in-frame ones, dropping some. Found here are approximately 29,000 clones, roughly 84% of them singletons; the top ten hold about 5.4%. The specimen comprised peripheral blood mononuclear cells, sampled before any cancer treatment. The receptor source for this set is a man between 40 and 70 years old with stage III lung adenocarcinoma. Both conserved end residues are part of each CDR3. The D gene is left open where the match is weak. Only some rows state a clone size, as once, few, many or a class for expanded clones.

CATSRDVTLTGELFF TGTGCCACCAGCAGAGATGTGACCCTTACCGGGGAGCTGTTTTTT TRBJ2-2 TRBV15 - -
CASGYNEQFF TGTGCCTCTGGATACAATGAGCAGTTCTTC TRBJ2-1 TRBV7-8 - once
CASSYQGANEQYF TGTGCCAGCAGTTACCAGGGGGCCAACGAGCAGTACTTC TRBJ2-7 TRBV6-6 TRBD1 -
CAISAGQGMNEKLFF TGTGCCATCAGTGCGGGACAGGGTATGAATGAAAAACTGTTTTTT TRBJ1-4 TRBV10-3 TRBD1 -
CASSPFRTGSYGYTF TGTGCCAGCAGTCCTTTTCGGACGGGAAGCTATGGCTACACCTTC TRBJ1-2 TRBV28 - few
CASSLSTVPVTQYF TGTGCCAGCAGCCTATCCACGGTTCCGGTGACCCAGTACTTC TRBJ2-5 TRBV7-6 - -
CASSPKRVGTDTQYF TGCGCCAGCAGCCCTAAACGAGTAGGGACAGATACGCAGTATTTT TRBJ2-3 TRBV5-1 - -
CASSYGTVSGGYTF TGTGCCAGCAGTTACGGGACAGTTTCAGGTGGCTACACCTTC TRBJ1-2 TRBV6-6 TRBD1 -
CASTGLAGTYEQYF TGTGCCAGCACGGGACTAGCGGGAACCTACGAGCAGTACTTC TRBJ2-7 TRBV28 TRBD2 few
CAIGQDNQPQHF TGTGCCATCGGCCAGGACAATCAGCCCCAGCATTTT TRBJ1-5 TRBV10-3 - few
CASSDGTSGRIGNEQFF TGCGCCAGCAGTGATGGGACTAGCGGGAGGATTGGGAATGAGCAGTTCTTC TRBJ2-1 TRBV10-1 TRBD2 -
CSVTGTSDGNQPQHF TGCAGCGTAACAGGGACAAGTGATGGCAATCAGCCCCAGCATTTT TRBJ1-5 TRBV29-1 - -
CASSEAQGDTEAFF TGTGCCAGCAGTGAAGCGCAGGGGGACACTGAAGCTTTCTTT TRBJ1-1 TRBV2 TRBD1 -
CASSIDTGTTGELFF TGTGCCAGTAGTATTGACACAGGGACGACCGGGGAGCTGTTTTTT TRBJ2-2 TRBV19 - -
CASSSTRSRLIYGYTF TGTGCCAGCAGCTCGACCCGGAGCCGCCTAATCTATGGCTACACCTTC TRBJ1-2 TRBV7-9 - -
CASSSGPNTEAFF TGCGCCAGCAGCTCCGGGCCTAACACTGAAGCTTTCTTT TRBJ1-1 TRBV5-1 - -
CASSRLWSSGPNEQYF TGTGCCAGCAGTAGGCTTTGGAGCTCAGGGCCCAACGAGCAGTACTTC TRBJ2-7 TRBV28 - few
CASSLTGGNQPQHF TGTGCCAGCAGCCTGACAGGGGGCAATCAGCCCCAGCATTTT TRBJ1-5 TRBV28 TRBD1 few
CAITRDRDSTEAFF TGTGCCATCACCCGGGACAGGGATAGCACTGAAGCTTTCTTT TRBJ1-1 TRBV10-3 TRBD1 once
CASSLKNWGTLNTEAFF TGTGCCAGCAGTTTGAAGAATTGGGGAACCTTGAACACTGAAGCTTTCTTT TRBJ1-1 TRBV27 - -
CASGVRYEQYF TGTGCCAGCGGGGTGAGATACGAGCAGTACTTC TRBJ2-7 TRBV28 - -
CASSLPQGDEKLFF TGTGCCAGCAGTTTGCCCCAGGGAGATGAAAAACTGTTTTTT TRBJ1-4 TRBV28 - -
CASSRQGGEKLFF TGTGCCAGCAGTAGGCAGGGAGGAGAAAAACTGTTTTTT TRBJ1-4 TRBV25-1 - -
CASGVLSGYTF TGTGCCAGCGGGGTCCTTAGCGGCTACACCTTC TRBJ1-2 TRBV6-6 - few
CASSPTASQETQYF TGTGCCAGCTCACCAACGGCATCCCAAGAGACCCAGTACTTC TRBJ2-5 TRBV18 - -
CSAVRQGGEKLFF TGCAGCGCTGTCAGACAGGGAGGTGAAAAACTGTTTTTT TRBJ1-4 TRBV29-1 TRBD1 -
CASSIARSENTEAFF TGTGCCAGTAGTATCGCCCGCTCGGAGAACACTGAAGCTTTCTTT TRBJ1-1 TRBV19 - -
CASSPPHTTANTGELFF TGTGCCAGCAGCCCCCCCCATACAACCGCGAACACCGGGGAGCTGTTTTTT TRBJ2-2 TRBV7-6 - -
CSVEGGDGQGSTGELFF TGCAGCGTTGAGGGGGGGGACGGACAGGGCTCCACCGGGGAGCTGTTTTTT TRBJ2-2 TRBV29-1 - -
CASSTLTGAKNIQYF TGTGCCAGCAGTACACTCACAGGGGCCAAAAACATTCAGTACTTC TRBJ2-4 TRBV28 - -
CASSLLMATGGGYGYTF TGTGCCAGCAGTTTATTAATGGCGACAGGGGGCGGCTATGGCTACACCTTC TRBJ1-2 TRBV28 TRBD1 -
CASSLQGTDTQYF TGTGCCAGCAGCTTACAGGGCACAGATACGCAGTATTTT TRBJ2-3 TRBV7-7 - -
CASQVGVPGNTIYF TGTGCCAGTCAAGTGGGGGTTCCTGGAAACACCATATATTTT TRBJ1-3 TRBV19 - -
CASSLSANYGYTF TGTGCCAGCAGCTTATCGGCGAACTATGGCTACACCTTC TRBJ1-2 TRBV7-9 - few
CASSNIGEQPQHF TGTGCCAGCAGCAACATAGGGGAGCAGCCCCAGCATTTT TRBJ1-5 TRBV6-6 - few
CASSDNRVGYTF TGTGCCAGCAGTGATAACAGGGTCGGCTACACCTTC TRBJ1-2 TRBV6-1 - once
CASRRQGRTEAFF TGTGCCAGCAGACGACAGGGTAGGACTGAAGCTTTCTTT TRBJ1-1 TRBV25-1 TRBD1 -
CSVVVATRGLPQHF TGCAGCGTTGTGGTGGCAACCCGGGGTCTTCCCCAGCATTTT TRBJ1-5 TRBV29-1 - -
CASSHASGDGKNIQYF TGTGCCAGCAGCCATGCCAGCGGGGACGGCAAAAACATTCAGTACTTC TRBJ2-4 TRBV4-2 TRBD2 -
CASSLVGLAPYEQYF TGCGCCAGCAGCTTGGTCGGGCTCGCCCCCTACGAGCAGTACTTC TRBJ2-7 TRBV5-1 - once
CASSLQYNSPLHF TGTGCCAGCAGCTTACAGTATAATTCACCCCTCCACTTT TRBJ1-6 TRBV11-2 - -
CASSPKVVAGGLGGELFF TGTGCCAGCAGCCCCAAGGTGGTAGCGGGGGGTCTAGGCGGGGAGCTGTTTTTT TRBJ2-2 TRBV9 TRBD2 -
CASSEGTGRYTF TGTGCCAGCAGTGAGGGGACAGGTCGCTACACCTTC TRBJ1-2 TRBV6-1 TRBD1 -
CASSESGGNTIYF TGTGCCAGCAGTGAATCGGGGGGAAACACCATATATTTT TRBJ1-3 TRBV6-1 - -
CASRRLNRGAANSGNTIYF TGTGCCAGTAGGCGATTAAACAGGGGCGCCGCTAACTCTGGAAACACCATATATTTT TRBJ1-3 TRBV19 TRBD1 -
CASSLISSGSQTGELFF TGCGCCAGCAGCCTGATTTCAAGCGGGAGTCAGACCGGGGAGCTGTTTTTT TRBJ2-2 TRBV4-1 TRBD2 few
CASSGRDREHQPQHF TGTGCCAGCAGTGGCCGGGACAGGGAACATCAGCCCCAGCATTTT TRBJ1-5 TRBV25-1 TRBD1 -